The 13 T cell receptor beta chains reported below all come from one sample, sequenced in a study of cytomegalovirus exposure and HLA in healthy donors. Primers included in the PCR were 60 Vbeta and 13 Jbeta primers. Only in-frame clones appear in the TCRdb table, and some are missing; sequencing was by immunoSEQ multiplex PCR. The sample has some 70,000 clones, around four fifths seen once. The material sequenced was PBMCs. The receptor set was obtained from a male donor in good health and CMV-seropositive.

The chain uses TRBV10-3 and TRBJ2-1; 8 bases line up with TRBD1. CDR1 and CDR2 (germline): ENHRY, SYGVKD. Trimming cost V 1 base and J 7 bases; bases outside gene matches: 9. CDR3 size: 16 residues. The CDR3 spells CAISEFMTGVGNEQFF. The CDR3, as DNA: TGTGCCATCAGTGAGTTCATGACAGGGGTGGGGAATGAGCAGTTCTTC.

The V and J genes are TRBV6-5 and TRBJ2-1, with D possibly TRBD1 on 5 matching bases. The germline gives CDR1 MNHEY, CDR2 SVGAGI. Between the trimmed V and J ends, which lost 4 bases and 2 bases, there was a span of 12 bases. The length of the CDR3 is 15 residues. The CDR3 DNA reads TGTGCCAGCAGTTCACAGGTCCCAACCTACAATGAGCAGTTCTTC. It translates to CASSSQVPTYNEQFF.

The chain combines TRBV29-1 with TRBJ2-7; 10 bases are a match to TRBD2. The CDR3 covers 13 residues. Germline lookup yields CDR1 SQVTM and CDR2 ANQGSEA. Trimming removed 2 bases from V and 5 bases from J; junction bases left unmatched: 3. Written as DNA, the CDR3 is TGCAGCGTTGAAATAGCGGGGGGAAACGAGCAGTACTTC. Amino acids: CSVEIAGGNEQYF.

The CDR3, as DNA: TGTGCCAGCAGCGTTTTCGACAGAGACACAGATACGCAGTATTTT. This encodes CASSVFDRDTDTQYF. The chain joins TRBV9 to TRBJ2-3; D is perhaps TRBD1 (5 bases). The CDR3 contains 15 residues. The germline V gene encodes CDR1 SGDLS and CDR2 YYNGEE. V was cut by 2 bases and J by 2 bases, with 12 bases left in between. The variable domain in full, completed from reference TRBV9 and TRBJ2-3, reads DSGVTQTPKHLITATGQRVTLRCSPRSGDLSVYWYQQSLDQGLQFLIQYYNGEERAKGNILERFSAQQFPDLHSELNLSSLELGDSALYFCASSVFDRDTDTQYFGPGTRLTVL.

There are a few counts of this clone. The rearrangement joins TRBV15 to TRBJ2-5; TRBD2 aligns across 7 bases. Per germline, CDR1 LNHNV and CDR2 YYDKDF (reference sequence). Unmatched junction bases numbered 7, after V lost 0 bases and J lost 6 bases. CDR3 length: 15 residues. The CDR3 DNA reads TGTGCCACCAGCAGAGATCTATCGGGGGGAAAGACCCAGTACTTC. Its translation: CATSRDLSGGKTQYF.

The chain joins TRBV7-8 to TRBJ2-1, with D perhaps matching TRBD2 (6 bases). The V gene lost 4 bases and the J gene lost 6 bases, with 13 bases spanning the gap. The CDR3 is made up of 14 amino acids. From germline, CDR1 is SGHVS and CDR2 FQNEAQ. The CDR3 protein is CASSSGLLSNEQFF. The CDR3 bases are TGTGCCAGCAGCTCGGGACTCCTGTCCAATGAGCAGTTCTTC.

This sequence joins TRBV4-3 and TRBJ1-6; perhaps TRBD1 as D (5 bases). V shed 1 base and J shed 10 bases, with 14 bases lying between them. In germline, CDR1 is LGHNA, CDR2 YSLEER. The CDR3 is 15 amino acids. CDR3 nucleotides: TGCGCCAGCAGCCAAGGCGGGGGAGTTCGGTCACCCCTCCACTTT. Residues: CASSQGGGVRSPLHF.

For the CDR3, the DNA is TGTGCCAGCAGTGCAGGGGGGATCGGCTCCTACAATGAGCAGTTCTTC. Translating it yields CASSAGGIGSYNEQFF. This chain links TRBV6-1 with TRBJ2-1; D might be TRBD1 (7 bases). The CDR3 extends over 16 amino acids. V lost 4 bases and J lost 0, with 13 bases in between. Germline loops: CDR1 MNHNS, CDR2 SASEGT.

This clone was recorded only once. The chain joins TRBV30 to TRBJ2-5, with 8 nucleotides matching TRBD1. Germline V lookup: CDR1 GTSNPN, CDR2 SVGIG (reference sequence). Losses at the gene ends were 3 bases for V and 1 base for J; bases not matched to a gene: 4. CDR3 size: 14 residues. The CDR3 DNA reads TGTGCCTGGAGCCGGACAGGGTCCCAAGAGACCCAGTACTTC. This translates into CAWSRTGSQETQYF.

This chain connects TRBV7-2 to TRBJ2-3, with 9 nucleotides matching TRBD2. The CDR3 consists of 15 residues. Trimming took 5 bases from V and 2 from J; bases not matched to a gene: 5. CDR1 is SGHTA and CDR2 is FQGNSA in the germline V gene. The CDR3 loop reads CASSPGLAHTDTQYF. DNA for the CDR3: TGTGCCAGCAGCCCGGGACTAGCTCACACAGATACGCAGTATTTT.

The table lists this clone with a few counts. This rearrangement joins TRBV4-1 to TRBJ1-6, with D possibly TRBD1 on 5 matching bases. Germline V CDR1 and CDR2: MGHRA, YSYEKL. V lost 0 bases and J 6 bases, leaving 12 bases between the germline ends. The CDR3 covers 16 residues. In DNA, the CDR3 is TGCGCCAGCAGCCAAGAGGCAGGGAATCTTAATTCACCCCTCCACTTT. Translating gives CASSQEAGNLNSPLHF.

J is TRBJ1-1 and V is TRBV25-1, with TRBD1 matching over 8 bases. V shed 1 base, J shed 5 bases, and the junction held 6 bases outside the gene matches. This CDR3 has 15 amino acids. Germline V gene sequence: CDR1 MGHDK, CDR2 SYGVNS. DNA for the CDR3: TGTGCCAGCAGTGAATGGACAGGGATAGGGACTGAAGCTTTCTTT. Translating gives CASSEWTGIGTEAFF.

This chain uses TRBV6-6 with TRBJ2-5; weak D call: TRBD1 (6 bases). V was clipped by 2 bases and J by 0 bases, with 13 bases between them. The CDR3 runs to 16 residues. Germline V gene data show CDR1 as MNHNY and CDR2 as SVGAGI (reference sequence). The CDR3, as DNA: TGTGCCAGCAGTTACGCCCGGGACAAGTACCAAGAGACCCAGTACTTC. Translating gives CASSYARDKYQETQYF.